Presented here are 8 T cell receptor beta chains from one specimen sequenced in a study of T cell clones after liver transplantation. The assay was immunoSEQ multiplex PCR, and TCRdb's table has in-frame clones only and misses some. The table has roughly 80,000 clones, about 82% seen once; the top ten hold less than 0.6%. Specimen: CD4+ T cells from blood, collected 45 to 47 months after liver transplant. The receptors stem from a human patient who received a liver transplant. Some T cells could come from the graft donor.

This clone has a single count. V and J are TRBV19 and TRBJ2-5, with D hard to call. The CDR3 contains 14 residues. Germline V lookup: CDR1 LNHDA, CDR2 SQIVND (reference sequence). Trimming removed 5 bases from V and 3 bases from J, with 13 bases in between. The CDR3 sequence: CASSLLGGEETQYF. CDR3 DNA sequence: TGTGCCAGTAGTCTCCTCGGTGGGGAAGAGACCCAGTACTTC.

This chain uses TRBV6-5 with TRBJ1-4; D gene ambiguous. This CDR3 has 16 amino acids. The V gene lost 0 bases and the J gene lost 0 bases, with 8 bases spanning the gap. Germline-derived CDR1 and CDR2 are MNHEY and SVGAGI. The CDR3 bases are TGTGCCAGCAGTTACTCCCCGCCCGCAACTAATGAAAAACTGTTTTTT. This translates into CASSYSPPATNEKLFF.

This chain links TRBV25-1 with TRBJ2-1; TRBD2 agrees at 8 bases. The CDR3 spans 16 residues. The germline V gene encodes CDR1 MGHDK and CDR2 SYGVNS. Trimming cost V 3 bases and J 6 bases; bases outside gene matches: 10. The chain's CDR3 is CASSDPAGDSRNEQFF. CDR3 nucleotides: TGTGCCAGCAGTGACCCAGCGGGAGACTCACGCAATGAGCAGTTCTTC.

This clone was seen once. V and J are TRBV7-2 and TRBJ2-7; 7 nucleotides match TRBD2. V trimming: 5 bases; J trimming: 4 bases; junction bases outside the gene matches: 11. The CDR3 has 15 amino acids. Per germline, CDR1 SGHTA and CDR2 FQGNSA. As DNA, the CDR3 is TGTGCCAGCAGCCCCCCCCGCGGGAGAAGTTACGAGCAGTACTTC. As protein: CASSPPRGRSYEQYF. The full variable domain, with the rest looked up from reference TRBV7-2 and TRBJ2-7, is GAGVSQSPSNKVTEKGKDVELRCDPISGHTALYWYRQSLGQGLEFLIYFQGNSAPDKSGLPSDRFSAERTGGSVSTLTIQRTQQEDSAVYLCASSPPRGRSYEQYFGPGTRLTVT.

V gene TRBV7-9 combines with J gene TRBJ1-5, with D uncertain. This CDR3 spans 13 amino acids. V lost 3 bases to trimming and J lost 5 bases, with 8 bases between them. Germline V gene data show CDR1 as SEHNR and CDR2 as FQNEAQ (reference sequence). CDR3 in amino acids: CASSLSRDQPQHF. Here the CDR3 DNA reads TGTGCCAGCAGCTTGTCACGGGATCAGCCCCAGCATTTT.

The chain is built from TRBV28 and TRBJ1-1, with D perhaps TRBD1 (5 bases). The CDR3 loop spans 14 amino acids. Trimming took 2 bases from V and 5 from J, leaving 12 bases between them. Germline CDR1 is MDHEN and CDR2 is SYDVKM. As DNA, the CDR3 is TGTGCCAGCAGTTTAGGATCGGAGGGGACTGAAGCTTTCTTT. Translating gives CASSLGSEGTEAFF.

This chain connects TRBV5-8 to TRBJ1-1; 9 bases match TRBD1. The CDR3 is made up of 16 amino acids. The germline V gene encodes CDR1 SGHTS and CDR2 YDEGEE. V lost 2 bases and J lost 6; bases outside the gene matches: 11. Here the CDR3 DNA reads TGTGCCAGCAGCTTATGGGGACAGGGTGGGGGATCTGAAGCTTTCTTT. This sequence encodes CASSLWGQGGGSEAFF.

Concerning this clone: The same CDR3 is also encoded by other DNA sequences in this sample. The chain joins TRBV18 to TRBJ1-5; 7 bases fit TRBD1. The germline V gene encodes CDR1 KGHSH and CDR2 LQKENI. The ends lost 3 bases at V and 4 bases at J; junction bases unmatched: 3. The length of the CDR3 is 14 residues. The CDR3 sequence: CASSPDRVNQPQHF. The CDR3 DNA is TGTGCCAGCTCACCCGACAGGGTTAATCAGCCCCAGCATTTT.